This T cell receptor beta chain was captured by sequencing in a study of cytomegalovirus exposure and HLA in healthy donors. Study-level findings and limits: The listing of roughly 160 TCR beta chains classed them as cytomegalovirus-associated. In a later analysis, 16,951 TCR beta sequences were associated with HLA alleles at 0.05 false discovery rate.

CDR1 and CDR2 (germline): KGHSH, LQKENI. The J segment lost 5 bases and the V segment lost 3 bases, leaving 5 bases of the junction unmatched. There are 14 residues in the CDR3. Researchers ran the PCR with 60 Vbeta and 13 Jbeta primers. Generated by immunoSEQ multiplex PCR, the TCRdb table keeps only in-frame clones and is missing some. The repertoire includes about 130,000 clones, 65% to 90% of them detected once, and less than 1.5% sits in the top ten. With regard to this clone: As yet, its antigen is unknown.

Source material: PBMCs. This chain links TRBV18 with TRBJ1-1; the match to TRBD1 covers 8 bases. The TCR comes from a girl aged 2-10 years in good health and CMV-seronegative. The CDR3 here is CASSPDRVGTEAFF. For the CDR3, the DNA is TGTGCCAGCTCACCGGACAGGGTAGGGACTGAAGCTTTCTTT.